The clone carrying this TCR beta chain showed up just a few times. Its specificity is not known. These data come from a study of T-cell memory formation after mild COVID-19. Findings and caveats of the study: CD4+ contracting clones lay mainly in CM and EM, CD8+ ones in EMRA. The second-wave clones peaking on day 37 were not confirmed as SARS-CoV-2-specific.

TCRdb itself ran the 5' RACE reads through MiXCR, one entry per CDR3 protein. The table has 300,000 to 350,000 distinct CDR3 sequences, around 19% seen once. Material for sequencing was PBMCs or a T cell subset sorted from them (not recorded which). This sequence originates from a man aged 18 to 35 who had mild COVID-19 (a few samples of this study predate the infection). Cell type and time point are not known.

In DNA form, the CDR3 reads TGCAGCACTGCCACTAACACTGAAGCTTTCTTT. Translated, it gives CSTATNTEAFF. This sequence joins TRBV29-1 and TRBJ1-1; D is unclear. This CDR3 is built from 11 residues. Per germline, CDR1 SQVTM and CDR2 ANQGSEA. Trimming left V 8 bases short and J 2 bases short, with 9 bases between.